This TCR beta chain came from a study of regulatory T cells. The primer mix had 52 TRBV and 13 TRBJ primers. Libraries were prepared by immunoSEQ multiplex PCR; TCRdb keeps only in-frame clonotypes and omits some of them. The sample holds approximately 37,000 clones, around nine tenths seen once. Of note for this clone: Its antigen is currently unknown.

Germline trimming cut 4 bases from V and 1 base from J; bases unmatched to any gene: 10. CDR1 is MNHNS and CDR2 is SASEGT in the germline V gene. The CDR3 covers 18 residues. Study-wide points: In CD3G-deficient patients, conventional CD4+ T cells were enriched for hydrophobic CDR3 residues at positions 6 and 7.

The rearrangement uses TRBV6-1 and TRBJ2-4, with 10 bases aligning to TRBD1. Material for sequencing was conventional CD4+ T cells sorted from blood. The clonotype was recovered from a person under 35 with CD3G deficiency. DNA for the CDR3: TGTGCCAGCAGTGTAAACCCGACAGGGGGCGCCGCCAAAAACATTCAGTACTTC. Amino acid sequence: CASSVNPTGGAAKNIQYF.